One T cell receptor (beta chain) is described in this entry. Its antigen is unknown. The input lacks base qualities; no much larger clone sits a single base away. Per the publication, the treatment or condition label means: allogeneic hematopoietic cell transplantation with graft depleted of TCRalphabeta T cells and CD19 B cells. Transplant recipients were children who received TCRalphabeta/CD19-depleted allogeneic hematopoietic cell grafts. The sample comes from a study of T-cell reconstitution after alpha-beta-depleted transplantation in children (TCRdb year 2016). Some background on the complete study: Using TCR repertoire profiling, the study followed T-cell immune reconstitution in a quantitative way in children after TCRalphabeta/CD19-depleted allogeneic hematopoietic cell transplantation.

Beyond this particular receptor, the publication reports: The high TCRbeta diversity at day 60 in some patients was ascribed to recipient T cells and intrathymic progenitors that had survived conditioning. About two months after transplant, the apparently early recovery of alphabetaT-cell counts reportedly depended on just several hundred clones that had expanded rapidly and came from non-depleted graft cells. Over the following months the frequencies of hyperexpanded clones went down, and after one year T-cell counts and TCRbeta diversity were mostly credited to newly produced T cells.

Library construction relied on PCR. The data were produced on an Illumina HiSeq 2500. Molecular barcoding was employed in the preparation of TCR libraries, with unique molecular identifiers being used to normalize TCRbeta repertoire quantification. TCRdb passed the public sequencing reads through fastp at Q25 and MiXCR, retaining productive beta sequences. One record per CDR3 amino acid sequence lists the most common genes and DNA. The sample has 84,000 or so distinct CDR3 sequences on record, around a sixth of them singletons. The ten largest clonotypes hold roughly a fifth of the sample. For CDR1 and CDR2, the germline V gene (reference sequence) lists LGHDT and YNNKEL. Compared with germline, V lacks 1 base and J lacks 4 bases; bases without a gene match: 12. From its cysteine to its phenylalanine, the CDR3 spans 19 amino acids. The read is trimmed to its CDR3 DNA, 57 bases read in frame from base 1.

Rearrangement joined TRBV3-1 to TRBJ1-4; 10 junctional bases match TRBD1. The sequence was obtained from a male patient aged 2-10 years who had a stem cell transplant for acute lymphoblastic leukemia, so the T cells may come from the graft donor. The sequences come from PBMCs, mostly from graft donor cells, collected 180 days after TCRalphabeta/CD19-depleted stem cell transplant. The CDR3 in this case is CASSQADRGWKGDNEKLFF. The DNA is TGTGCCAGCAGCCAAGCGGACAGGGGGTGGAAGGGGGATAATGAAAAACTGTTTTTT.